This entry concerns a single T cell receptor beta chain. Its specificity is not known. TCRdb keeps only in-frame clones here, not all; method: immunoSEQ multiplex PCR. The table shows about 21,000 clones, with 70% to 90% occurring only once. These data originate in a study of chemoradiotherapy in HPV16-positive cancers. Study results and caveats: Candidate HPV-specific clones and E7-related TCR motifs grew in tumor during treatment. In HPV16-positive patients, HPV-responsive T-cell expansion tracked better recurrence-free survival.

The CDR3 consists of 14 residues. The germline CDR1 and CDR2 sequences are SGHRS and YFSETQ. V was trimmed by 4 bases and J by 2 bases, leaving 13 bases between them. Repertoires were sampled repeatedly during chemoradiotherapy. This TCR came from a human donor with HPV-associated anogenital cancer. Specimen: blood, collected from a patient who underwent chemoradiotherapy. The genes are TRBV5-1 and TRBJ2-7, with a possible D match to TRBD2 (5 bases). CDR3 sequence: CASSPRVATYEQYF. The CDR3 DNA reads as TGCGCCAGCAGCCCCCGGGTAGCGACCTACGAGCAGTACTTC.